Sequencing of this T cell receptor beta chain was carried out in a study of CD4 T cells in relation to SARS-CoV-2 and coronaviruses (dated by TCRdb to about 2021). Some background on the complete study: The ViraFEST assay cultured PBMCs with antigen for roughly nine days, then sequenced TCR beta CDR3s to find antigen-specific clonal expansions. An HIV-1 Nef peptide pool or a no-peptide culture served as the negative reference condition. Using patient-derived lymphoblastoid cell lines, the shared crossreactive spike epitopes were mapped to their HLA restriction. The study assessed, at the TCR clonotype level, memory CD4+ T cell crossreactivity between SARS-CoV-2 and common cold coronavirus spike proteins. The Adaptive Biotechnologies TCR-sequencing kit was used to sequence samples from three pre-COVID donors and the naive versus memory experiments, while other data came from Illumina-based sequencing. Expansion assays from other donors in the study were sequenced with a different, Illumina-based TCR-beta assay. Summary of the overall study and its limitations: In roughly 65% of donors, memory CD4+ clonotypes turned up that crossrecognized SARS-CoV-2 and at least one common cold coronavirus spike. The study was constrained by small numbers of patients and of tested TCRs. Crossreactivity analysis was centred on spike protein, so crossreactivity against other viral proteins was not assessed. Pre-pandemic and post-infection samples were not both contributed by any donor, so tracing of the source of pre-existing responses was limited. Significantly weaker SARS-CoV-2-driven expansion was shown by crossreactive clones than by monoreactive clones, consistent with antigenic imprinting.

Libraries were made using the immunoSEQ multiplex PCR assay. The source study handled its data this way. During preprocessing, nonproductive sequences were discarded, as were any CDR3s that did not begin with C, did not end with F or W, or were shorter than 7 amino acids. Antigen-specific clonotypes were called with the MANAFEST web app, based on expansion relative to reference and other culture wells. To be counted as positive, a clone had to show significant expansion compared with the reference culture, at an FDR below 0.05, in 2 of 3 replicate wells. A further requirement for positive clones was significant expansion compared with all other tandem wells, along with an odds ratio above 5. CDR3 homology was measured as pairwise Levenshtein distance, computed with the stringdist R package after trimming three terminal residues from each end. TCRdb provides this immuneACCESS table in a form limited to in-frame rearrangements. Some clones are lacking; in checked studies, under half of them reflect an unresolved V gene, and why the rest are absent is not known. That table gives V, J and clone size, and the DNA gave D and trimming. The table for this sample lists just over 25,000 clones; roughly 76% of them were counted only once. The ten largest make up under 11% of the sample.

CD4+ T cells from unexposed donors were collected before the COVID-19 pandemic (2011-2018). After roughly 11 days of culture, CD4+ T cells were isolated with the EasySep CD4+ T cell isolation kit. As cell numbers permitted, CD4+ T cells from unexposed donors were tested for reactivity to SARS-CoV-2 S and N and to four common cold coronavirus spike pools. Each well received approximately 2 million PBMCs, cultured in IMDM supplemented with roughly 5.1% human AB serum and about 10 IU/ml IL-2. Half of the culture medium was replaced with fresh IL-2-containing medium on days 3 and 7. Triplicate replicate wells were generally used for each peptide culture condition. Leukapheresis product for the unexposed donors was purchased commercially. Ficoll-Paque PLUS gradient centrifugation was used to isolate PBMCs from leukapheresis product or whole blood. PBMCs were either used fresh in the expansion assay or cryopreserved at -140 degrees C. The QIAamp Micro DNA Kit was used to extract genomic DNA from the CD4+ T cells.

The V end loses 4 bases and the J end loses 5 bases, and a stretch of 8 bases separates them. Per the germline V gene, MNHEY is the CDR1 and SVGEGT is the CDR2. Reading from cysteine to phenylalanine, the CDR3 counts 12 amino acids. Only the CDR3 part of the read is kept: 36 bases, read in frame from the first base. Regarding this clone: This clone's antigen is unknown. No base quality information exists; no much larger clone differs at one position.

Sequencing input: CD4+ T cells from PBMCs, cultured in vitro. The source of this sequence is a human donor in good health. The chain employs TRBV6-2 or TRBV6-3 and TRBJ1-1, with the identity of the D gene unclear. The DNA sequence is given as TGTGCCAGCAGTTTGCTCTGGACTGAAGCTTTCTTT. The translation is CASSLLWTEAFF.